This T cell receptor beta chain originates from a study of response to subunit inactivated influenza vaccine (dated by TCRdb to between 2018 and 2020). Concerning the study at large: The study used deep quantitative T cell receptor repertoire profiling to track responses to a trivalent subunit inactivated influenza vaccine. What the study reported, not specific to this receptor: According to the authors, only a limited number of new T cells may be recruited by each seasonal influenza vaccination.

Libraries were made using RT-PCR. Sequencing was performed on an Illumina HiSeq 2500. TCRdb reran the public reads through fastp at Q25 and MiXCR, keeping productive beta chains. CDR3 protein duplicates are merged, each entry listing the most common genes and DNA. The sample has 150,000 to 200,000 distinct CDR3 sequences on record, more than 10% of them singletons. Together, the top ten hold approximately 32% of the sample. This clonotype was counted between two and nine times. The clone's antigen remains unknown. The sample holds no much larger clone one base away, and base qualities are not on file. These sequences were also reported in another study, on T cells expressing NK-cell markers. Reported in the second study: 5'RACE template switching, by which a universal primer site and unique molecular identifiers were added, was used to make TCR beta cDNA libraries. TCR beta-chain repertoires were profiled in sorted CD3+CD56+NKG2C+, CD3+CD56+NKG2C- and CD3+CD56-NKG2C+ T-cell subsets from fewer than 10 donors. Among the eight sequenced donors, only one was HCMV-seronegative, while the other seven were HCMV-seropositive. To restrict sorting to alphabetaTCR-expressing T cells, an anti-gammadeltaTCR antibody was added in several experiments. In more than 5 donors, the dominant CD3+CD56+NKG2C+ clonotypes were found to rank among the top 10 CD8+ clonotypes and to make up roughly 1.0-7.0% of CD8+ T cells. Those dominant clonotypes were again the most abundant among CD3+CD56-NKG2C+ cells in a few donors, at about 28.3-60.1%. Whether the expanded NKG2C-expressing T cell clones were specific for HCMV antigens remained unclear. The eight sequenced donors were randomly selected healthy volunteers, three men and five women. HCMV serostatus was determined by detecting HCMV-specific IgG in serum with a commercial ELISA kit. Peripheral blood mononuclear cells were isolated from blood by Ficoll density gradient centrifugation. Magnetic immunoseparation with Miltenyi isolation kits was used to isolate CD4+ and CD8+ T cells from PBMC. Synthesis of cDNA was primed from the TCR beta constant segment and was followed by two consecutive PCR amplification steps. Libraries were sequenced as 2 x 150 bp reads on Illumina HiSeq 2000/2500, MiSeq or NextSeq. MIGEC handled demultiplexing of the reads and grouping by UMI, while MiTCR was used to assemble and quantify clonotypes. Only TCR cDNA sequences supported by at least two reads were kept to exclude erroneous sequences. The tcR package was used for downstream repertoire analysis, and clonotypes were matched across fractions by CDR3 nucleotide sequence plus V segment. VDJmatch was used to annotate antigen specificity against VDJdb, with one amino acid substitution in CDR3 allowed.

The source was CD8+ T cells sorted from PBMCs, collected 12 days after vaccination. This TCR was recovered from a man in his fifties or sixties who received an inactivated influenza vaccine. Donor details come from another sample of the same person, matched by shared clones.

The CDR3 protein: CASSLIPPRGGRDTGELFF. The sequence in DNA is TGCGCCAGCAGCTTGATACCCCCCCGGGGGGGGCGGGACACCGGGGAGCTGTTTTTT. The V gene is TRBV5-1 and the J gene is TRBJ2-2, with 8 bases aligning to TRBD2. The CDR1 and CDR2 encoded by the germline V gene are SGHRS and YFSETQ. Trimming accounts for 1 base at V and 3 bases at J, while the number of junction bases matched to no gene is 14. The CDR3 holds 19 amino acids from the cysteine to the phenylalanine. CDR3 DNA only is kept here, 57 bases in frame from base 1.